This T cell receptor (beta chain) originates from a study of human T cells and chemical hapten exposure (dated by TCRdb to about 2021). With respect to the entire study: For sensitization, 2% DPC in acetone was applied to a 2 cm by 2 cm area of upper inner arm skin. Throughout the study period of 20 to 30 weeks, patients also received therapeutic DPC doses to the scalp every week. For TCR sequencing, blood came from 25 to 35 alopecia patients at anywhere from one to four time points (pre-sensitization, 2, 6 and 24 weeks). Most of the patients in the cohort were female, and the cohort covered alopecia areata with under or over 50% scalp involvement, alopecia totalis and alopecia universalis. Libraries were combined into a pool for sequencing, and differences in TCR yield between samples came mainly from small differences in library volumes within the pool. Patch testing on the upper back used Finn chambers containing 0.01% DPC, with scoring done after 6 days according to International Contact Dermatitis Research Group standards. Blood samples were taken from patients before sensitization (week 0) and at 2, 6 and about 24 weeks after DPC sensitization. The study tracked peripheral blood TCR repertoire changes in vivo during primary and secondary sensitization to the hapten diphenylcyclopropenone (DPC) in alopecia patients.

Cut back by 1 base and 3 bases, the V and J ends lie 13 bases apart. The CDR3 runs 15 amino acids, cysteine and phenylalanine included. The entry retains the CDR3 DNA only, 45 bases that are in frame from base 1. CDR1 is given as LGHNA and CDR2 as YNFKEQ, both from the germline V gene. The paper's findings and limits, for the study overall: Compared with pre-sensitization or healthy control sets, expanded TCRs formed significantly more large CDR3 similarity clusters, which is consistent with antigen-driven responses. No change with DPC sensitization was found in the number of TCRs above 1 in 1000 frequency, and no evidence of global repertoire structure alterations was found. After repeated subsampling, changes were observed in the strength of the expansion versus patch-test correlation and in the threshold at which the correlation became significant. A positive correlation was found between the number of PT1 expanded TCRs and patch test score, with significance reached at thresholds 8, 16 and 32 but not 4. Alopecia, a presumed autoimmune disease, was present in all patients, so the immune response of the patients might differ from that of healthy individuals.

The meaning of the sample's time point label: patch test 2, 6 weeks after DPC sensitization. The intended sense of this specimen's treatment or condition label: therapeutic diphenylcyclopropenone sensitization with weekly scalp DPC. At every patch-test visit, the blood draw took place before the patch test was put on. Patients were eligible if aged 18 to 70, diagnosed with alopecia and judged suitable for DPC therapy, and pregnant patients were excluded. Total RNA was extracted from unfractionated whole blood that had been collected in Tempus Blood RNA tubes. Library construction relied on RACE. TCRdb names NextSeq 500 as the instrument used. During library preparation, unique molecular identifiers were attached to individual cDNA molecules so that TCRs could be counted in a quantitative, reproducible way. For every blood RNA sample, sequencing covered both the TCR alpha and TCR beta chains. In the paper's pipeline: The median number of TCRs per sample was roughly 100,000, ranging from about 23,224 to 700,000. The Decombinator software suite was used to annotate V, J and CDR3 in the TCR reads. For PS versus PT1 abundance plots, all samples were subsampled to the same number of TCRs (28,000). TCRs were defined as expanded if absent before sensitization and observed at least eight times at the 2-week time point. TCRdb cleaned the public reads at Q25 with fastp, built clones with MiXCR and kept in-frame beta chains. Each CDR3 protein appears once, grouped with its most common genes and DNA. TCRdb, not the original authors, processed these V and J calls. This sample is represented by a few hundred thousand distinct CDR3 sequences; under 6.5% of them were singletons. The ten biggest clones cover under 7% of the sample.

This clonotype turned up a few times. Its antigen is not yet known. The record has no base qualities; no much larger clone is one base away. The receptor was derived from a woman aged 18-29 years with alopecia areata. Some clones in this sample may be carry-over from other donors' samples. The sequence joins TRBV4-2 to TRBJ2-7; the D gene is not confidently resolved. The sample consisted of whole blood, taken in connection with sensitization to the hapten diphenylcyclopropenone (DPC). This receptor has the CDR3 CASSQGVRVDYEQYF. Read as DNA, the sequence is TGTGCCAGCAGCCAAGGGGTAAGGGTGGACTACGAGCAGTACTTC.